This TCR beta chain was observed in a study of T cells after yellow fever vaccination. Across the study: In the case of low-cell-number fractions, SMART-Seq v4 Ultra Low Input was used for preparation.

TCRdb called the 5' RACE reads again in MiXCR, with one record for every CDR3 protein. The sample lists just under 600,000 distinct CDR3 sequences, about 13% occurring once. General study points: Reappearance after the booster was observed for most primary-vaccination clones (roughly 95% CD4, around 90% CD8). Abundant clonotypes from the bulk population could get into FACS-sorted repertoires as contaminants.

With regard to this clonotype: Its specificity is unknown.

This sequence was found in a man aged 25-45 years who received the YFV17D yellow fever vaccine. Source: PBMCs, taken on the day of the yellow fever booster vaccination.

For the CDR3, the DNA is TGTGCCAGCAGCTCAGGGGGCGGGGGAGACAATGAGCAGTTCTTC. This gives the protein CASSSGGGGDNEQFF. This chain connects TRBV9 to TRBJ2-1, with a tentative D call TRBD1 (8 bases). The germline V and J ends were trimmed by 4 bases and 5 bases, with 16 bases remaining between them. From germline, CDR1 is SGDLS and CDR2 YYNGEE. This CDR3 has 15 amino acids.